This T cell receptor beta chain was profiled in a study of graft-versus-host responses after intestinal transplantation. As for the study in general: Each recipient received anti-thymocyte globulin induction, then tacrolimus and steroids for 3 to 4 years.

On this clone: Its target is unknown.

Study results and limitations: Investigators detected GvH clones in recipient marrow, with some emerging earlier in ileum or blood.

Clones were sequenced by immunoSEQ multiplex PCR, and TCRdb holds only the in-frame ones, with some missing. The table records 96,000 or so clones, roughly 92% of them present only once. This CDR3 has 17 residues. CDR1 is MGHDK, CDR2 SYGVNS, per germline. With V trimmed by 1 base and J by 2 bases, 8 bases remained unmatched. This TCR came from a human donor who received an intestinal transplant. V usage is TRBV25-1 and J usage is TRBJ2-5, with 9 bases identical to TRBD2. The sequences come from unstimulated CD4+ T cells sorted from spleen or lymph node cells, collected before intestinal transplant. Here the CDR3 DNA reads TGTGCCAGCAGTGAATTAGGGACTAGCACTTCACAAGAGACCCAGTACTTC. Translated, it gives CASSELGTSTSQETQYF.